The T cell receptor beta chain under discussion was sequenced for a study of tumor-infiltrating lymphocytes in primary liver carcinoma. Study-level points and caveats: The top-250-clone fraction was significantly higher in tumors than in blood (p = 0.039). Only about 7-24% of top clones showed up in all five tumor regions.

DNA and RNA were both co-extracted from approximately 22-30 mg of bulk tissue that had not been sorted. There were five separate regions sampled from each tumor. This CDR3 is built from 15 residues. Looked up from germline, CDR1 is SQVTM and CDR2 is ANQGSEA. Synthesis of TCR beta cDNA was carried out from about 500 ng total RNA with a constant-region primer. Amplification in three nested multiplex PCR rounds with slightly modified ARM-PCR gave rise to TCR beta libraries. PCR rounds one and two used TRBV1-TRBV30 forward primers with a C-beta reverse primer for 9 to 10 cycles each. One entry per CDR3 protein results from TCRdb running MiXCR on the multiplex PCR reads. This table holds about 35,000 distinct CDR3 sequences, 70% to 80% found once. This clonotype showed up just once. Its matching antigen is unknown. No conserved phenylalanine or tryptophan is present at the end of the CDR3, so a read error is the likely explanation.

The source is a man aged 40-49 years with primary liver carcinoma and hepatitis B virus infection. The chain joins TRBV29-1 to TRBJ2-6, with D perhaps matching TRBD2 (6 bases). The sequenced sample was liver tumor tissue from sampling region 4. Specified subset: tumor region T4, right-lateral pole. CDR3 sequence reads: CSVELGGSGANILTL. CDR3 coding DNA: TGCAGTGTTGAACTGGGGGGATCTGGGGCCAACATCCTGACTCTC.